The 11 T cell receptor beta chains reported below all come from one sample, sequenced in a study of blood T cells in healthy people across ages. Alongside a J-beta primer mix, a sample-barcoded 5' primer served in a second PCR lasting about 7 to 12 cycles. Each CDR3 protein is one row after TCRdb ran MiXCR on the 5' RACE reads. Among roughly 1,500,000 distinct CDR3 sequences listed, about 35% were seen once. Material for sequencing was blood. These receptors all come from a woman aged 25-40 years in good health.

This sequence joins TRBV28 and TRBJ2-7, with D perhaps matching TRBD2 (6 bases). CDR3 length: 15 residues. V was shortened by 6 bases and J by 3 bases, with 18 bases between the two germline ends. CDR1 is MDHEN, CDR2 SYDVKM, per germline. In DNA form, the CDR3 reads TGTGCCAGCAGCCCACCTCCTCGGGAGAACTACGAGCAGTACTTC. Encoded protein: CASSPPPRENYEQYF.

V usage is TRBV9 and J usage is TRBJ2-1; 14 bases are a match to TRBD2. There are 16 residues in the CDR3. From germline, CDR1 is SGDLS and CDR2 YYNGEE. V lost 0 bases, J lost 8 bases, and 4 bases stayed unmatched. The CDR3 DNA is TGTGCCAGCAGCGTAGAAGGGACTAGCGGGAGTGATGAGCAGTTCTTC. This sequence encodes CASSVEGTSGSDEQFF. Combining the CDR3 with reference TRBV9 and TRBJ2-1 gives the whole variable domain DSGVTQTPKHLITATGQRVTLRCSPRSGDLSVYWYQQSLDQGLQFLIQYYNGEERAKGNILERFSAQQFPDLHSELNLSSLELGDSALYFCASSVEGTSGSDEQFFGPGTRLTVL.

This clonotype has only a few counts. V usage is TRBV27 and J usage is TRBJ2-1; TRBD1 is a possible D gene (8 bases). V dropped 5 bases and J dropped 9 bases, with 20 bases sitting between them. The CDR3 is 15 amino acids. Germline values: CDR1 MNHEY, CDR2 SMNVEV (reference sequence). The CDR3 nucleotides are TGTGCCAGCAGTCCCCGGGCAACAGGGGGGGGTGAGCAGTTCTTC. This sequence encodes CASSPRATGGGEQFF.

This clonotype was seen a few times. This chain joins TRBV4-1 and TRBJ2-7, with 9 bases matching TRBD1. The CDR3 spans 16 residues. Germline V gives CDR1 MGHRA, CDR2 YSYEKL. Trimming at V came to 1 base and at J to 2 bases, leaving 6 bases not matched to a gene. In DNA, the CDR3 is TGCGCCAGCAGCCAAGCCTGGACAGGGGTGGCCTACGAGCAGTACTTC. This gives the protein CASSQAWTGVAYEQYF.

About this clonotype itself: The junction departs from germline at one end; a sequencing error may be responsible. The CDR3 loop reads CASRDKTTGMNIEAFF. The CDR3 DNA is TGTGCCAGCAGGGATAAAACAACAGGGATGAACATTGAAGCTTTCTTT. The V and J genes are TRBV28 and TRBJ1-1; perhaps TRBD1 as D (6 bases). Germline-derived CDR1 and CDR2 are MDHEN and SYDVKM. The CDR3 is 16 amino acids. The full variable domain, completed using reference TRBV28 and TRBJ1-1, is DVKVTQSSRYLVKRTGEKVFLECVQDMDHENMFWYRQDPGLGLRLIYFSYDVKMKEKGDIPEGYSVSREKKERFSLILESASTNQTSMYLCASRDKTTGMNIEAFFGQGTRLTVV.

This clonotype has only a few counts. This chain joins TRBV7-3 and TRBJ2-7; D uncertain. Germline CDR1 is SGHTA and CDR2 is FQGTGA. V was cut by 3 bases and J by 3 bases, with 12 bases left in between. The CDR3 length is 14 residues. Written as DNA, the CDR3 is TGTGCCAGCAGCTTGACCAGTGACGGCTACGAGCAGTACTTC. This codes for CASSLTSDGYEQYF. Drawing the rest from reference TRBV7-3 and TRBJ2-7, the complete variable domain is GAGVSQTPSNKVTEKGKYVELRCDPISGHTALYWYRQSLGQGPEFLIYFQGTGAADDSGLPNDRFFAVRPEGSVSTLKIQRTERGDSAVYLCASSLTSDGYEQYFGPGTRLTVT.

V gene TRBV3-1 combines with J gene TRBJ1-2; D not certain. The germline V gene encodes CDR1 LGHDT and CDR2 YNNKEL (reference sequence). Trimming removed 1 base at V and 1 base at J, with 13 bases between. This CDR3 has 16 amino acids. CDR3: CASSQVLEVINYGYTF. The CDR3 coding sequence is TGTGCCAGCAGCCAAGTTTTGGAGGTCATTAACTATGGCTACACCTTC.

The chain couples TRBV20-1 to TRBJ1-1; TRBD1 matches 9 bases. Germline V CDR1 and CDR2: DFQATT, SNEGSKA (reference sequence). The trim removed 6 bases at V and 5 bases at J, leaving 10 bases unmatched. The length of the CDR3 is 14 residues. CDR3 nucleotides: TGCAGTGCCCCTTGGGACAGGGTAGAGACTGAAGCTTTCTTT. Translated: CSAPWDRVETEAFF.

This clonotype was detected a few times. V and J are TRBV7-9 and TRBJ1-1; D unresolved. The CDR3 runs to 13 residues. Trimming left V 11 bases short and J 3 bases short, with 16 bases between. Germline-derived CDR1 and CDR2 are SEHNR and FQNEAQ (reference sequence). CDR3 sequence (DNA): TGTGCCTCCTCCCCATCGGGTTACACTGAAGCTTTCTTT. Translation gives CASSPSGYTEAFF.

A single count supports this clonotype. The chain combines TRBV7-9 with TRBJ1-1; 8 bases map to TRBD1. V trimming: 4 bases; J trimming: 1 base; junction bases outside the gene matches: 11. This CDR3 comprises 17 residues. In germline, CDR1 is SEHNR, CDR2 FQNEAQ (reference sequence). CDR3 in DNA: TGTGCCAGCAGCTCGAACCCCAAGACAGGGGAGAACACTGAAGCTTTCTTT. This translates into CASSSNPKTGENTEAFF.

This clonotype was detected only a few times. The chain recombines TRBV25-1 with TRBJ1-6, with a weak D call TRBD1 (5 bases). Germline lookup yields CDR1 MGHDK and CDR2 SYGVNS. Trimming pared 3 bases from V and 6 bases from J, leaving 12 bases between. The CDR3 runs 15 residues. CDR3 in amino acids: CASSDRQGGNSPLHF. CDR3 bases: TGTGCCAGCAGTGATCGGCAGGGCGGTAATTCACCCCTCCACTTT.